This TCR beta chain was recorded in a study of blood T cell repertoires in COVID-19. Overall study context: Both acute and convalescent COVID-19 samples were obtained from the United States, Italy and Spain. Sources were T cells, B-cell-depleted T cells, or PBMCs; the material itself was cDNA or gDNA.

Methods used by the authors: Researchers report that nucleated cell counts were estimated from reference gene primer amplification. Measured with immunoSEQ multiplex PCR; TCRdb has only the in-frame clones, and not every one. For V, J and clone size, that table is used; D and trimming come from the DNA. The sample has roughly 130,000 clones, 90% seen once. CDR3 length: 16 amino acids. Per germline, CDR1 KGHSH and CDR2 LQKENI. V was cut by 0 bases and J by 6 bases, with 14 bases left in between. Material: peripheral blood. The J gene is TRBJ2-2, the V gene TRBV18; tentative D call: TRBD2 (6 bases). The origin of this receptor is a man aged 45-60 years with active COVID-19. CDR3 coding DNA: TGTGCCAGCTCACCACCCGGGGGATTGGGAGCCGGGGAGCTGTTTTTT. Translated: CASSPPGGLGAGELFF.